The rows below give T cell receptor beta chains drawn from one sample of a study of blood T cell repertoires in COVID-19. Clones were read by immunoSEQ multiplex PCR, and TCRdb kept only the in-frame ones, dropping some. Among a few hundred thousand clones listed, 88% were seen once. Sequencing used PBMCs or T cells enriched from blood (not recorded which). These receptors came from a woman aged 18 to 35 who had recovered from COVID-19. CDR3s include the opening cysteine and the closing phenylalanine or tryptophan. The order of the fields is J gene, V gene, clone size, D gene, CDR3 DNA, CDR3 protein. A D gene is named only where the DNA matches it firmly. Size values are once, few and many counts, or a class for expanded clones, and some rows have none.

TRBJ2-5 | TRBV7-9 | - | TRBD2 | TGTGCCAGCAGCTCGGCTAGCGGGGGGTTTACGGGAGAGACCCAGTACTTC | CASSSASGGFTGETQYF
TRBJ1-5 | TRBV6-2/TRBV6-3 | - | - | TGTGCCAGCAGTTACGCGGGGGGACAGCCCCAGCATTTT | CASSYAGGQPQHF
TRBJ2-3 | TRBV5-1 | - | TRBD2 | TGCGCCAGCAGCTTAGGACTAGCGGGGGGGCCCGGCACAGATACGCAGTATTTT | CASSLGLAGGPGTDTQYF
TRBJ2-3 | TRBV6-5 | - | TRBD1 | TGTGCCACCAGACAGGGGGAGAGGACAGATACGCAGTATTTT | CATRQGERTDTQYF
TRBJ1-4 | TRBV5-1 | - | TRBD1 | TGCGCCACCCATTGGGGGACAGGGGGTCAAGGTGAAAAACTGTTTTTT | CATHWGTGGQGEKLFF
TRBJ2-2 | TRBV12-5 | - | TRBD2 | TGTGCTAGTGGTTTCCCAGCGGGGGGCTCCAACACCGGGGAGCTGTTTTTT | CASGFPAGGSNTGELFF
TRBJ1-2 | TRBV7-2 | - | TRBD1 | TGTGCCAGCAGCTTATCAGGGGGCTGGAACTATGGCTACACCTTC | CASSLSGGWNYGYTF
TRBJ1-4 | TRBV5-1 | - | TRBD1 | TGCGCCAGCAGCGCGGGACAGGGATTCGAAAAACTGTTTTTT | CASSAGQGFEKLFF
TRBJ1-3 | TRBV27 | few | - | TGTGCCAGCAGTTTCGGGACTCCGGGTAGAGGAAACACCATATATTTT | CASSFGTPGRGNTIYF
TRBJ1-2 | TRBV9 | - | - | TGTGCCAGCAGCGCTACACTAGTCGGCACCTATGGCTACACCTTC | CASSATLVGTYGYTF
TRBJ2-1 | TRBV9 | - | TRBD1 | TGTGCCAGCAGCGTAGCCGGGACAGGGTCCTACAATGAGCAGTTCTTC | CASSVAGTGSYNEQFF
TRBJ1-4 | TRBV12-5 | - | - | TGTGCTAGTGGTTTGAATGGAGAGGGCAGGGAGGGAGAAAAACTGTTTTTT | CASGLNGEGREGEKLFF
TRBJ2-7 | TRBV9 | - | TRBD2 | TGTGCCAGCAGCGCCAGCGGGACCAACCTCTACGAGCAGTACTTC | CASSASGTNLYEQYF
TRBJ1-2 | TRBV24-1 | once | - | TGTGCCACCAGTGATGGGAGCGGGGACGCGCGTGGCTACACCTTC | CATSDGSGDARGYTF
TRBJ2-3 | TRBV7-2 | - | - | TGTGCCAGCAGCTTAGGGGGTAAGCGGTCCACAGATACGCAGTATTTT | CASSLGGKRSTDTQYF
TRBJ1-5 | TRBV19 | few | TRBD1 | TGTGCCAGTAGTGCAACAGGGGGTGGGCAGCCCCAGCATTTT | CASSATGGGQPQHF
TRBJ1-4 | TRBV10-3 | - | - | TGTGCCATCAGTGAGTCGAGGGGGAAGGGTAATGAAAAACTGTTTTTT | CAISESRGKGNEKLFF
TRBJ1-5 | TRBV6-1 | - | - | TGTGCCAGCAGTGAAGCGCTAGGAGGTCAGCCCCAGCATTTT | CASSEALGGQPQHF
TRBJ1-1 | TRBV7-9 | - | - | TGTGCCAGCAGCTTAGGGTTGCGGGGGGGACGCCCAGGAGCTTTCTTT | CASSLGLRGGRPGAFF
TRBJ2-5 | TRBV3-1/TRBV3-2 | - | TRBD1 | TGTGCCAGCAGCCAAGATGAGGGACAGCAAGAGACCCAGTACTTC | CASSQDEGQQETQYF
TRBJ1-3 | TRBV5-1 | once | - | TGCGCCAGCAGTCTAGCAGGGGAGACTGGAAACACCATATATTTT | CASSLAGETGNTIYF
TRBJ1-5 | TRBV6-4 | - | - | TGTGCCAGCAGTGACCCGCAGATCGTGAGGTCGTATAGCAATCAGCCCCAGCATTTT | CASSDPQIVRSYSNQPQHF
TRBJ2-7 | TRBV28 | - | - | TGTGCCAGCATTGACATCCTCTCCACCGAGCAGTACTTC | CASIDILSTEQYF
TRBJ1-2 | TRBV29-1 | - | TRBD1 | TGCAGCGTGCCCGGGACAGGGGGGGGCTACACCTTC | CSVPGTGGGYTF
TRBJ1-2 | TRBV7-2 | - | TRBD1 | TGTGCCAGCAGCCAGGGACAGGGAAGTCGATATAACTATGGCTACACCTTC | CASSQGQGSRYNYGYTF
TRBJ1-1 | TRBV7-2 | - | TRBD1 | TGTGCCAGCAGCTTATTCACAGGGGGGACTGAAGCTTTCTTT | CASSLFTGGTEAFF
TRBJ1-3 | TRBV9 | few | - | TGTGCCAGCAGTGCCAATACCGCAGGGACAACCTCTGGAAACACCATATATTTT | CASSANTAGTTSGNTIYF
TRBJ2-1 | TRBV15 | - | - | TGTGCCACCAGCAGAGATCGCCAGGGAAGTGAGCAGTTCTTC | CATSRDRQGSEQFF
TRBJ2-5 | TRBV7-6 | once | TRBD2 | TGTGCCAGCAGCTCCGGACTAGAAGAGACCCAGTACTTC | CASSSGLEETQYF